This T cell receptor (beta chain) was captured by sequencing in a study of cytomegalovirus exposure and HLA in healthy donors. Whole-study context: Unique TCR beta sequences numbering about 100 million came from 150 million to 200 million T cells in an earlier analysis.

The V and J ends lost 7 bases and 1 base, in that order; junction bases with no gene match: 9. CDR1 and CDR2 from the germline V gene are MGHRA and YSYEKL. CDR3 length equals 16 residues. Study-wide findings and caveats: As confirmed in vitro, three CMV-associated chains were specific for CMV antigens.

Primers: 60 Vbeta forward and 13 Jbeta reverse. The method was immunoSEQ multiplex PCR; TCRdb's version includes in-frame clones alone and lacks a portion of them. Of approximately 100,000 clones in the sample, 74% are singletons; the top ten hold over 2.5%. This clone was recorded only once. Its antigen is unknown. J is TRBJ2-1 and V is TRBV4-1; TRBD1 matches 8 bases. Sample: PBMCs. The clonotype comes from a man aged 50-59 years in good health and CMV-seropositive. CDR3 coding DNA: TGCGCCAGCACCTCTCGAGGGGACAGGTCCTACAATGAGCAGTTCTTC. The encoded protein is CASTSRGDRSYNEQFF.